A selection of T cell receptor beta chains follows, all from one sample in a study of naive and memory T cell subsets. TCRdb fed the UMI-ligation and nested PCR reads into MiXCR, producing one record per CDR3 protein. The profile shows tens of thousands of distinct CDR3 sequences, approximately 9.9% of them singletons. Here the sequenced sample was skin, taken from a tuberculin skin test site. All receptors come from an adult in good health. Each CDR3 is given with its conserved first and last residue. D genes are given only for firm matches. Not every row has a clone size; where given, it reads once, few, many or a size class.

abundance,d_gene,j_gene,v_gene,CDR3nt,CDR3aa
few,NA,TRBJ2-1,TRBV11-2,TGTGCCAGCCATACACCGGGGAATGAGCAGTTCTTC,CASHTPGNEQFF
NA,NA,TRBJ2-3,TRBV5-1,TGCGCCAGCGCCCCCGGGGGCAGGTCAGATACGCAGTATTTT,CASAPGGRSDTQYF
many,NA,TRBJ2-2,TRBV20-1,TGCAGTGCTGCGTGGGGGGCTAACACCGGGGAGCTGTTTTTT,CSAAWGANTGELFF
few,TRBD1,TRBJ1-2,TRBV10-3,TGTGCCATCACTTCCTCATTACAGGGGGCTTTTGGTGGCTACACCTTC,CAITSSLQGAFGGYTF
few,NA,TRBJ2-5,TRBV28,TGTGCCAGCAGTTTTTCAGGGGGGAAACAAGAGACCCAGTACTTC,CASSFSGGKQETQYF
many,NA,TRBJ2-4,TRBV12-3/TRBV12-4,TGTGCCAGCAGTATACTAGGGAGGTCCAAAAACATTCAGTACTTC,CASSILGRSKNIQYF
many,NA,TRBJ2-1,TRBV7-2,TGTGCCAGCCTCCCAGAGGCATTTAGCTCCTACAATGAGCAGTTCTTC,CASLPEAFSSYNEQFF
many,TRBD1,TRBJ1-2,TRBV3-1,TGTGCCAGCAGCCAGGGGACAGGGGAAGTGACTCATGGCTACACCTTC,CASSQGTGEVTHGYTF
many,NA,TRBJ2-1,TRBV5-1,TGCGCCAGCAGCCCGGGACTTTACAATGAGCAGTTCTTC,CASSPGLYNEQFF
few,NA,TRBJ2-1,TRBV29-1,TGCAGCGTTGCTAGTGAGGGGGGGGCACGCAATGAGCAGTTCTTC,CSVASEGGARNEQFF
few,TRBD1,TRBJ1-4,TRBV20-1,TGCAGTCTAAGGGACAGGGGGCGACCTAATGAAAAACTGTTTTTT,CSLRDRGRPNEKLFF
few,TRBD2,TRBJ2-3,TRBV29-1,TGCAGCGTTGATAGTAGCGGGAGTGATACGCAGTATTTT,CSVDSSGSDTQYF
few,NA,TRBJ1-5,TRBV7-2,TGTGCCAGCAGCTCCTCAGCGGGGCTACAGGGTCAGCCCCAGCATTTT,CASSSSAGLQGQPQHF
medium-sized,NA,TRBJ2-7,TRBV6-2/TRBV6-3,TGTGCCAGCAGGATTTCCTACGAGCAGTACTTC,CASRISYEQYF
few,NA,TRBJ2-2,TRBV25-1,TGTGCCAGCAGTGTCCGGGACTCCTACACCGGGGAGCTGTTTTTT,CASSVRDSYTGELFF
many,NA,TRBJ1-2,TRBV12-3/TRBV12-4,TGTGCCAGCACCCCCTGGGGCTCAAACTATGGCTACACCTTC,CASTPWGSNYGYTF
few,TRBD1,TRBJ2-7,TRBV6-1,TGTGCCAGCATCCCGTGGGGGACAGGGCAAGTAGAGCAGTACTTC,CASIPWGTGQVEQYF
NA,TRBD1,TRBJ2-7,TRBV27,TGTGCCAGCAGCCCTTTAAGGCCGGGACAGGGGGTCCCCTACGAGCAGTACTTC,CASSPLRPGQGVPYEQYF
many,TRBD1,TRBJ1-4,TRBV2,TGTGCCAGCAGTACCGCCGGGACAGGGAATGAAAAACTGTTTTTT,CASSTAGTGNEKLFF
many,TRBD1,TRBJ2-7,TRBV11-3,TGTGCCAGCAGCCCGCAACAGGGGCGGTCTAACGAGCAGTACTTC,CASSPQQGRSNEQYF
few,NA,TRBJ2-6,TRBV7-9,TGTGCCAGCACCCCAAGGGGGACCTACAACTCTGGGGCCAACGTCCTGACTTTC,CASTPRGTYNSGANVLTF
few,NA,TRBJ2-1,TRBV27,TGTGCCAGCAGTTTACGAGGGGCCTCCTACAATGAGCAGTTCTTC,CASSLRGASYNEQFF
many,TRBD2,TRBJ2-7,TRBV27,TGTGCCAGCAGTTTAACTAGCGGGAGAGTAGGTTACGAGCAGTACTTC,CASSLTSGRVGYEQYF
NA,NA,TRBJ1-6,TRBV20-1,TGCAGTGCTAGACCGGGCGGGAATAATTCACCCCTCCACTTT,CSARPGGNNSPLHF
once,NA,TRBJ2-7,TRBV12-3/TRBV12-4,TGTGCCAGCAGTTTCCCCCAAGCCGAGCAGTACTTC,CASSFPQAEQYF
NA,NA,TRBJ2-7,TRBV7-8,TGTGCCAGCAGCGCCGCGACCTTTGGGGGCTACGAGCAGTACTTC,CASSAATFGGYEQYF
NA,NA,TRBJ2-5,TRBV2,TGTGCCAGCAGTGAAGAGGCGGGTCAAGAGACCCAGTACTTC,CASSEEAGQETQYF
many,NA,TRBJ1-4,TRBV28,TGTGCCAGCAGCCGACCTGACAGGAGCATTAATGAAAAACTGTTTTTT,CASSRPDRSINEKLFF
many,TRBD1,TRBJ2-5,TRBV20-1,TGCAGTGTAGACAGGGGGCGTGAGACCCAGTACTTC,CSVDRGRETQYF
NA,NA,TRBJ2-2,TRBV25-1,TGTGCCAGCAGTCTACAGGGAAACACCGGGGAGCTGTTTTTT,CASSLQGNTGELFF
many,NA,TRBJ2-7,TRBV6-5,TGTGCCAGCAGTTACCGGACAGCCTACGAGCAGTACTTC,CASSYRTAYEQYF
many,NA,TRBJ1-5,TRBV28,TGTGCCAGCAGTTTAGCAGGCAGTTACAATCAGCCCCAGCATTTT,CASSLAGSYNQPQHF
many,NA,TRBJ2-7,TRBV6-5,TGTGCCAGCTCCGAGACCCCGAGGACTGGGGACTACGAGCAGTACTTC,CASSETPRTGDYEQYF
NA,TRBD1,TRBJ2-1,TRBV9,TGTGCCAGCAGCGTAGCCCCCGGGACAGGGGTAGTCAATGAGCAGTTCTTC,CASSVAPGTGVVNEQFF
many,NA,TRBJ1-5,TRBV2,TGTGCCAGCAGTTCGGGACGCCGGGGGCCCCAGCATTTT,CASSSGRRGPQHF
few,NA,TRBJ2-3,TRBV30,TGTGCCTGGAGTGCCGGACAACTCAGCACAGATACGCAGTATTTT,CAWSAGQLSTDTQYF
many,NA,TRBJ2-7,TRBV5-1,TGCGCCAGCAGCTTGGTGGGGGACACACCAACCTACGAGCAGTACTTC,CASSLVGDTPTYEQYF
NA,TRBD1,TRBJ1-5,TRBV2,TGTGCCAGCAGTGAACAGGGGGTTCGTCAGCCCCAGCATTTT,CASSEQGVRQPQHF
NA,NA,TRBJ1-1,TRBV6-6,TGTGCCAGCAGTTACTTGTGGGACACCGGGGGTGAAGCTTTCTTT,CASSYLWDTGGEAFF
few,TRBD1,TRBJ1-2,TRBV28,TGTGCCAGCGAGACAGGGGGCCTTGGCTACACCTTC,CASETGGLGYTF
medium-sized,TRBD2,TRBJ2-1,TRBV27,TGTGCCAGCACCGTCCTAGCGGGGGGTCTCAGCGGTGAGCAGTTCTTC,CASTVLAGGLSGEQFF
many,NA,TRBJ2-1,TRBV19,TGTGCCAGTAGTCCCCGGGAGAGAGGGAGCTCCTACAATGAGCAGTTCTTC,CASSPRERGSSYNEQFF
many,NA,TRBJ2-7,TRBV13,TGTGCCAGCAGCTTAAGATCGGTATACGAGCAGTACTTC,CASSLRSVYEQYF
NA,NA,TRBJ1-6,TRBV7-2,TGTGCCAGCAGCTTAGCGGGTGCTAACAATTCACCCCTCCACTTT,CASSLAGANNSPLHF
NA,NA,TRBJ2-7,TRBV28,TGTGCCAGCAGTAAGACAGTCTACTCCTACGAGCAGTACTTC,CASSKTVYSYEQYF
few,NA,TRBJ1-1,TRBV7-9,TGTGCCAGCAGCCCATTCCCGGGGCACAGGGCCGACACTGAAGCTTTCTTT,CASSPFPGHRADTEAFF
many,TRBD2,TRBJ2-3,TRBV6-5,TGTGCCAGCAGTCGGGCTAGCGGGGGGGCCAGGAAAAATACGCAGTATTTT,CASSRASGGARKNTQYF
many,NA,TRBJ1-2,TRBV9,TGTGCCAGCAGCGTAGAGGCGGACTATGGCTACACCTTC,CASSVEADYGYTF